There are a few counts of the clone carrying this T cell receptor beta chain. Its antigen is currently unknown. The CDR3 is made up of 13 amino acids. V was pared by 8 bases and J by 2 bases, with 2 bases of the junction left unmatched. Germline V CDR1 and CDR2: SGHTA, FQGNSA. This record belongs to a study of CD8 T cells in ankylosing spondylitis. Study results and caveats: Apparently characteristic of ankylosing spondylitis blood was a TCR beta motif (roughly eight highly homologous variants). Reported data indicate significant enrichment of disease-linked clones within matched ankylosing spondylitis synovial fluid.

Libraries for TCR beta were made by quantitative 5'-RACE with molecular barcodes. TCRdb fed the 5' RACE reads into MiXCR, producing one record per CDR3 protein. The sample has fewer than 550,000 distinct CDR3 sequences; over 4% are singletons. The clonotype originates from a male donor with ankylosing spondylitis. The V call is TRBV7-2, the J call TRBJ2-3; TRBD1 aligns across 9 bases. The specimen was blood, either unsorted or a sorted T cell fraction (not recorded which). The CDR3 DNA follows: TGTGCCAGCGGGGACAGGGTCACAGATACGCAGTATTTT. Translated, it gives CASGDRVTDTQYF.